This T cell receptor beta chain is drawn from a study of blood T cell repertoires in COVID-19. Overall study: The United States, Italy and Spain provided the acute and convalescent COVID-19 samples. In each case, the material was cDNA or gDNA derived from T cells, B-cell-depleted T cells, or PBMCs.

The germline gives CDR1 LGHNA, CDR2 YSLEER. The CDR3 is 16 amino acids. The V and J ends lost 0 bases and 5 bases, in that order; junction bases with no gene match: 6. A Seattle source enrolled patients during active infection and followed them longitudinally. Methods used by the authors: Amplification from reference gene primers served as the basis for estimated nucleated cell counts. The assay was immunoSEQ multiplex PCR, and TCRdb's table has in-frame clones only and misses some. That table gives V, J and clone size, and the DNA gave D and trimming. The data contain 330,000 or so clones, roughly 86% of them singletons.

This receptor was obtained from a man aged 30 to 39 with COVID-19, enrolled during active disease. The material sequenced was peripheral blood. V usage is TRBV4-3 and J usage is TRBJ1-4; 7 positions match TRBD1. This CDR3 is CASSQETGVVNEKLFF. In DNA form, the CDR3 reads TGCGCCAGCAGCCAAGAAACAGGGGTCGTCAATGAAAAACTGTTTTTT.